The clone carrying this TCR beta chain occurred many times. These data come from a study of metastatic and nonmetastatic thyroid tumors. Thyroid surgery was preceded by no treatment in any patient. TCRdb re-analyzed the PCR reads through MiXCR. Among 30,000 to 35,000 clones listed, 15% were seen once. The CDR3 is made up of 17 amino acids. With 3 bases clipped from V and 6 bases from J, the junction kept 10 bases outside the gene matches. Germline CDR1 is KGHDR and CDR2 is SFDVKD. V is TRBV24-1 and J is TRBJ2-3; TRBD1 aligns across 11 bases. The TCR sequence derives from a male donor with papillary thyroid cancer or a benign thyroid nodule (not recorded which). Some clones in this sample may be carry-over from other donors' samples. Sample: blood. As DNA, the CDR3 is TGTGCCACCAGTGATCCCTACGGACAGGGGGCAACGGATACGCAGTATTTT. As protein: CATSDPYGQGATDTQYF.